Each of the 11 T cell receptor beta chains below was sequenced from the same sample in a study of early T cells in non-severe SARS-CoV-2 infection. TCRdb ran MiXCR on the 5' RACE reads and lists one entry per CDR3 protein. The table includes under 90,000 distinct CDR3 sequences, less than 15% detected once. Sequencing was done on a sample of whole blood. These receptor sequences come from an adult who was a healthcare worker with PCR-confirmed SARS-CoV-2 infection or an uninfected control (not recorded which).

This sequence joins TRBV29-1 and TRBJ2-7; 10 bases fit TRBD2. The CDR3 covers 13 residues. In germline, CDR1 is SQVTM, CDR2 ANQGSEA. V dropped 5 bases and J dropped 5; count of bases not matched to a gene: 6. The CDR3 loop reads CSVHNLAGDEQYF. DNA for the CDR3: TGCAGCGTTCATAACCTAGCGGGAGACGAGCAGTACTTC.

This clonotype showed up many times. The V call is TRBV30, the J call TRBJ2-3; 12 bases map to TRBD2. This CDR3 spans 13 amino acids. V shed 4 bases and J 9 bases; nucleotides not matched to a gene: 5. The germline gives CDR1 GTSNPN, CDR2 SVGIG (reference sequence). The DNA of the CDR3 is TGTGCCTGGACCGTGACTAGCGGGGGCACGCAGTATTTT. It yields the protein CAWTVTSGGTQYF.

The chain has TRBV11-1 and TRBJ2-3; 9 bases line up with TRBD1. From germline, CDR1 is SGHAT and CDR2 FQDESV (reference sequence). This CDR3 has 15 amino acids. The ends lost 5 bases at V and 1 base at J; junction bases unmatched: 4. The CDR3 loop is CASSIRTGGTDTQYF. CDR3 nucleotides: TGTGCCAGCAGCATCCGGACAGGGGGCACAGATACGCAGTATTTT.

This clonotype showed up many times. The chain uses TRBV20-1 and TRBJ2-7; 9 nucleotides agree with TRBD2. The length of the CDR3 is 13 residues. The germline V gene has CDR1 DFQATT and CDR2 SNEGSKA (reference sequence). The trim removed 3 bases at V and 3 bases at J, leaving 3 bases unmatched. The CDR3 bases are TGCAGTGCTAGGCGGGAGGGCCGCTACGAGCAGTACTTC. It specifies CSARREGRYEQYF.

The chain joins TRBV7-2 to TRBJ2-7, with a tentative D call TRBD2 (5 bases). CDR3 length: 15 amino acids. Germline CDR1 is SGHTA and CDR2 is FQGNSA. The V gene lost 1 base and the J gene lost 1 base, with 11 bases spanning the gap. The CDR3 DNA sequence: TGTGCCAGCAGCTTAGATTTAGCGATATCCTACGAGCAGTACTTC. It yields the protein CASSLDLAISYEQYF.

This clonotype was counted many times. The chain couples TRBV7-7 to TRBJ2-7, with D perhaps given as TRBD1 or TRBD2 (5 bases each). From germline, CDR1 is SSHAT and CDR2 FNYEAQ (reference sequence). The CDR3 is 15 residues long. With 3 bases removed from V and 0 bases from J, the gap between germline ends came to 12 bases. Here the CDR3 DNA reads TGTGCCAGCAGCTTTAGAGCAGGGAGCTCCTACGAGCAGTACTTC. It translates to CASSFRAGSSYEQYF.

This clonotype was seen ten or more times. V usage is TRBV11-2 and J usage is TRBJ1-2; no reliable D call. This CDR3 spans 15 amino acids. The germline gives CDR1 SGHAT, CDR2 FQNNGV. V lost 8 bases and J 4 bases, leaving 20 bases between the germline ends. For the CDR3, the DNA is TGTGCCAGCTCGTCCCCTAGAAGCAGCATCTATGGCTACACCTTC. This translates into CASSSPRSSIYGYTF. The variable domain in full, completed from reference TRBV11-2 and TRBJ1-2, reads EAGVAQSPRYKIIEKRQSVAFWCNPISGHATLYWYQQILGQGPKLLIQFQNNGVVDDSQLPKDRFSAERLKGVDSTLKIQPAKLEDSAVYLCASSSPRSSIYGYTFGSGTRLTVV.

This clonotype was seen ten or more times. The chain joins TRBV18 to TRBJ1-6, with 7 bases matching TRBD1. This CDR3 is 16 amino acids long. Unmatched junction bases numbered 9, after V lost 0 bases and J lost 10 bases. Per germline, CDR1 KGHSH and CDR2 LQKENI. The CDR3 reads CASSPPLQGYRSPLHF. The CDR3 coding sequence is TGTGCCAGCTCACCACCGTTACAGGGGTATAGGTCACCCCTCCACTTT. Full variable domain (remainder filled in from reference TRBV18 and TRBJ1-6): NAGVMQNPRHLVRRRGQEARLRCSPMKGHSHVYWYRQLPEEGLKFMVYLQKENIIDESGMPKERFSAEFPKEGPSILRIQQVVRGDSAAYFCASSPPLQGYRSPLHFGNGTRLTVT.

This clonotype was observed a few times. The chain's CDR3 is CASSTLDTQYF. CDR3 nucleotides: TGTGCCAGCAGTACCCTGGATACGCAGTATTTT. The chain couples TRBV11-2 to TRBJ2-3; D ambiguous. Trimming took off 6 bases at V and 6 bases at J, with 7 bases between the two ends. Germline V gives CDR1 SGHAT, CDR2 FQNNGV. This CDR3 region has 11 residues.

In this sample, this clonotype turned up a few times. This chain links TRBV5-1 with TRBJ2-5; no clear D gene. CDR3 length: 13 residues. Between the trimmed V and J ends, which lost 0 bases and 4 bases, there was a span of 7 bases. Germline CDR1 reads SGHRS; CDR2 reads YFSETQ. Here the CDR3 DNA reads TGCGCCAGCAGCTTGGGCAGGCGAGAGACCCAGTACTTC. This encodes CASSLGRRETQYF.

The chain carries TRBV20-1 and TRBJ2-1, with no clear D. The CDR3 loop spans 11 amino acids. Trimming shortened V by 6 bases and J by 9 bases, and 12 bases separated the two germline ends. CDR1 is DFQATT and CDR2 is SNEGSKA in the germline V gene (reference sequence). CDR3 in amino acids: CSAYVTGEQFF. For the CDR3, the DNA is TGCAGTGCCTATGTTACTGGTGAGCAGTTCTTC.